A selection of T cell receptor beta chains follows, all from one sample in a study of graft-versus-host responses after intestinal transplantation. No cognate antigen is known for these TCRs. Profiled with immunoSEQ multiplex PCR; TCRdb holds only in-frame clones, not every one. Here the sample spans tens of thousands of clones, around 95% being singletons. The sequencing here drew on unstimulated CD8+ T cells sorted from spleen or lymph node cells, taken before transplant. The receptors here all came from a human donor who was the organ donor for an intestinal transplant. The CDR3 runs from the conserved cysteine through the conserved F or W. A D gene is named only where the DNA matches it firmly. Clone size is stated in some rows and not others, as once, few, many or a class when expanded.

D gene	clone size	V gene	J gene	CDR3 protein
-	-	TRBV27	TRBJ1-2	CASSLGVYYGYTF
-	-	TRBV5-1	TRBJ2-7	CASSRSGGPDYEQYF
-	-	TRBV28	TRBJ2-5	CASSFGEEETQYF
-	-	TRBV4-3	TRBJ1-2	CASSQDPGYGYTF
TRBD1	-	TRBV27	TRBJ2-1	CASSLSPGQGLYNEQFF
-	-	TRBV28	TRBJ2-7	CASSFLRVGGYEQYF
TRBD2	-	TRBV28	TRBJ2-3	CASSGPSGGADTQYF
-	-	TRBV9	TRBJ1-3	CASSPPRGNTIYF
-	-	TRBV7-6	TRBJ1-1	CASSDLVFTEAFF
-	-	TRBV27	TRBJ2-2	CASTLTGIRLPGELFF
TRBD2	once	TRBV6-5	TRBJ2-3	CASSPGTSGADTQYF
-	-	TRBV28	TRBJ1-5	CASSMFSNDQPQHF
TRBD1	-	TRBV4-3	TRBJ2-1	CASSQDLGQAIIPPYNEQFF
-	-	TRBV9	TRBJ2-3	CASKRVGTDTQYF
-	-	TRBV1	TRBJ2-2	CTSISSRGQGGNTGELFF